One T cell receptor (beta chain) is described in this entry. No antigen is known for it. Profiling relied on immunoSEQ multiplex PCR, and the TCRdb table lists in-frame clones only, not all of them. The profile shows about 37,000 clones, around 66% of them singletons. This entry comes from a study of vaccination effects on CD4 cells after COVID-19. Study-level points and caveats: Sampling in the study covered few convalescent patients and included no early post-infection timepoints.

After expansion with viral peptide pools in the ViraFEST assay, antigen-specific CD4+ T cells were sequenced. CD4+ T cell isolation took place after 10 days of culture. Having tested negative for nucleocapsid antibodies, the vaccine recipients showed no prior SARS-CoV-2 infection. At days 3 and 7, half of the medium was exchanged for IL-2 medium. The source of this sequence is a human donor who received a COVID-19 vaccine. Source: CD4+ T cells from PBMCs cultured with HCoV-OC43 spike peptides, taken before COVID-19 vaccination. The subset denotes: HCoV-OC43 spike overlapping peptide pool stimulation.

CDR3 DNA: TGTGCCAGCAGCCCCGGGACAGGAGGTACCCAGTACTTC. Protein product: CASSPGTGGTQYF. V and J are TRBV11-2 and TRBJ2-5; TRBD1 matches 8 bases. The trim removed 5 bases at V and 8 bases at J, leaving 7 bases unmatched. The CDR3 runs 13 residues. Germline assignment: CDR1 SGHAT and CDR2 FQNNGV.